This section outlines one TCR beta chain sequence together with its context. Its matching antigen is unknown. Sequenced with the Oncomine TCR Beta short-read assay was DNA taken from cultured CD4+ T cells. In TCRdb, the PCR reads were re-called with MiXCR into one record per CDR3 protein. The sample lists about 7,100 distinct CDR3 sequences; around 74% were seen once. This sample is drawn from a study of vaccination and CD4 T cells after COVID-19. Study in general: Comprising six males and four females, the convalescent participants counted two Hispanic individuals among them. Investigators took post-vaccine samples a median 72 days after dose two, within a range of 14 to 241. The study's findings and limits: Relatively few convalescent patients were studied; early post-infection timepoints were not included.

V lost 4 bases and J 5 bases, leaving 12 bases between the germline ends. This CDR3 is built from 13 residues. Germline values: CDR1 SGHRS, CDR2 YFSETQ. Treatment specified: approximately nine-day PBMC culture with coronavirus spike peptide pools or control peptides (ViraFEST assay). Specimen: CD4+ T cells from blood, cultured in vitro. This clonotype originated in a human donor who had recovered from COVID-19. The J gene is TRBJ1-1, the V gene TRBV5-1; no reliable D call. The CDR3: CASSPGIRTEAFF. CDR3 bases: TGCGCCAGCAGCCCCGGAATTCGGACTGAAGCTTTCTTT.